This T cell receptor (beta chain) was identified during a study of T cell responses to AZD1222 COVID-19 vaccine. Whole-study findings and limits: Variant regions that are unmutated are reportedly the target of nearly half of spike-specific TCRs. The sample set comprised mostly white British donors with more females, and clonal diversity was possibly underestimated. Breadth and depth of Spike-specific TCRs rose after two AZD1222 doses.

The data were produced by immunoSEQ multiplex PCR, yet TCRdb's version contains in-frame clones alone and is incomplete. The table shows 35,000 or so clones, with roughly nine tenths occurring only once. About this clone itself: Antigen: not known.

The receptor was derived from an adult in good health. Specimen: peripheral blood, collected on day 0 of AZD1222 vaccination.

CDR3 coding DNA: TGTGCCAGCAGCTTTGCAGCGCCATTCACAGATACGCAGTATTTT. Amino acid sequence: CASSFAAPFTDTQYF. The rearrangement joins TRBV5-5 to TRBJ2-3; D unresolved. Deletions cut 2 bases from V and 2 bases from J, with 12 bases between. The CDR3 runs 15 residues. Germline loops: CDR1 SGHKS, CDR2 YYEKEE (reference sequence).